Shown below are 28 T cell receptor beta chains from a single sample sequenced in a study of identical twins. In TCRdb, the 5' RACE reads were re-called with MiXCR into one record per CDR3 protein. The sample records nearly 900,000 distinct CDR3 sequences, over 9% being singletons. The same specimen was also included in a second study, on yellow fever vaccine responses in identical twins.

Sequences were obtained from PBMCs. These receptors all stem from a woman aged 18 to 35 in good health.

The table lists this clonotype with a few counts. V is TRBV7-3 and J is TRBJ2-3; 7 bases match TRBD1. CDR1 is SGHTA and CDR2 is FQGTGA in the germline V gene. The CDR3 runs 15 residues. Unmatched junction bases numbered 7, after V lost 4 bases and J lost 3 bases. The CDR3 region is CASSSGQTATDTQYF. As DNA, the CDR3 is TGTGCCAGCAGCTCGGGACAGACGGCAACAGATACGCAGTATTTT.

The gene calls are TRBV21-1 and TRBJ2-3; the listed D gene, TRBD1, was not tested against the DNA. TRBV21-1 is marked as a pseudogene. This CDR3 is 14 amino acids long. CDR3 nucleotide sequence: TGTGCCAGCAGCCCTCCCGGGGCGACAGATACGCAGTATTTT. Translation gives CASSPPGATDTQYF.

This chain's CDR3 is CASSSGTSGEDTQYF. Here the CDR3 DNA reads TGCGCCAGCAGCTCAGGGACTAGCGGGGAGGATACGCAGTATTTT. The chain couples TRBV10-1 to TRBJ2-3; 13 bases fit TRBD2. From germline, CDR1 is WNHNN and CDR2 SYGVQD (reference sequence). The CDR3 totals 15 residues. After removal of 6 bases from V and 6 bases from J, the junction contained 6 bases not matched to a gene.

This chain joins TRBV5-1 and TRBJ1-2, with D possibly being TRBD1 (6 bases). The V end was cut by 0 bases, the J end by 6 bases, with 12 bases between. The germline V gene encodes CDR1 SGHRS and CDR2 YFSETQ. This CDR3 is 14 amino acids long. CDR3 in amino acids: CASSLGSPGDGYTF. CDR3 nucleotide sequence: TGCGCCAGCAGCTTGGGGTCGCCAGGGGATGGCTACACCTTC.

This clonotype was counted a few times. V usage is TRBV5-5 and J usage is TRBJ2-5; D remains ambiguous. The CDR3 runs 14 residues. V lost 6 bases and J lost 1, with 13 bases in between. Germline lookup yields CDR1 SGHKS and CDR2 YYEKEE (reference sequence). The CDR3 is CASTPSLFQETQYF. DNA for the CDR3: TGTGCCAGCACCCCTTCTCTGTTCCAAGAGACCCAGTACTTC.

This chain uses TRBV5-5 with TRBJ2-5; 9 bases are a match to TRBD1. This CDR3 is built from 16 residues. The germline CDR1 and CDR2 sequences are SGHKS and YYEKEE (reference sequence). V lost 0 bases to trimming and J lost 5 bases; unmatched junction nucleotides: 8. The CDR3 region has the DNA TGTGCCAGCAGCTTGGGACAGGGGGTATGGAGTGAGACCCAGTACTTC. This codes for CASSLGQGVWSETQYF.

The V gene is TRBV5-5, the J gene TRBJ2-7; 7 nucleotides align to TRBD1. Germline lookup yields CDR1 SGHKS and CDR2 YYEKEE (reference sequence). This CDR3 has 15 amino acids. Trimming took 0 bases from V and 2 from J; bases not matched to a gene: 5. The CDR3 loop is CASSLAGTATYEQYV. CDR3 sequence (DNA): TGTGCCAGCAGCTTGGCCGGGACAGCAACCTACGAGCAGTACGTC.

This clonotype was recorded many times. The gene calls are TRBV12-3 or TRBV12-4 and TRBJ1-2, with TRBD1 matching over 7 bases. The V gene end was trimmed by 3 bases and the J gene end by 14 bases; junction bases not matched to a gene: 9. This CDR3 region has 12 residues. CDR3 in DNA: TGTGCCAGCAGTTTGGCACAGGGGATAGCAACCTTC. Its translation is CASSLAQGIATF.

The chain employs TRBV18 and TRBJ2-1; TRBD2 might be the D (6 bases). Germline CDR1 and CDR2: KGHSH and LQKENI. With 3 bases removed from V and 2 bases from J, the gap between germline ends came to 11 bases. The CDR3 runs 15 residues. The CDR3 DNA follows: TGTGCCAGCTCACCGTGGGGGGACCCCTACAATGAGCAGTTCTTC. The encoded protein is CASSPWGDPYNEQFF.

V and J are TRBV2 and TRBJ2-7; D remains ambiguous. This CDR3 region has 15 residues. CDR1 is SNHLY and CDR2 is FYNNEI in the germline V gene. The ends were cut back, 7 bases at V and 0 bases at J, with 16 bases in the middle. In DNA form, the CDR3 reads TGTGCCAGCACCCTCCAGGAGATGGCCTCCTACGAGCAGTACTTC. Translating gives CASTLQEMASYEQYF.

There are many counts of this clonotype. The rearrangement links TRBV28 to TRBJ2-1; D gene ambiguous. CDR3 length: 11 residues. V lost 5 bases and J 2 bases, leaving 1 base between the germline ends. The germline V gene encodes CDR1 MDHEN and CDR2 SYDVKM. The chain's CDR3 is CASSTYNEQFF. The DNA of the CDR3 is TGTGCCAGCAGTACCTACAATGAGCAGTTCTTC.

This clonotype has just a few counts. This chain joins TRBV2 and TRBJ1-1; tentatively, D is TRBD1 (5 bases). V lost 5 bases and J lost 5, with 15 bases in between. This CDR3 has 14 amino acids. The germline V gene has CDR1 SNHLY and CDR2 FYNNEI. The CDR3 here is CASSMGGVLTEAFF. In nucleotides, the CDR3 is TGTGCCAGCAGTATGGGGGGGGTCCTAACTGAAGCTTTCTTT. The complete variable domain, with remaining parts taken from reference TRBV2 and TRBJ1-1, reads EPEVTQTPSHQVTQMGQEVILRCVPISNHLYFYWYRQILGQKVEFLVSFYNNEISEKSEIFDDQFSVERPDGSNFTLKIRSTKLEDSAMYFCASSMGGVLTEAFFGQGTRLTVV.

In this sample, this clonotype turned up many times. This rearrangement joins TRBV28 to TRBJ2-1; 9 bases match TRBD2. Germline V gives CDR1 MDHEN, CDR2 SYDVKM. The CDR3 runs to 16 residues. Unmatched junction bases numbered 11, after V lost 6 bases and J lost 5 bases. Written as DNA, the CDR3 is TGTGCCAGCAGGAATTTTGGACTAGCGAAAGACAATGAGCAGTTCTTC. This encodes CASRNFGLAKDNEQFF.

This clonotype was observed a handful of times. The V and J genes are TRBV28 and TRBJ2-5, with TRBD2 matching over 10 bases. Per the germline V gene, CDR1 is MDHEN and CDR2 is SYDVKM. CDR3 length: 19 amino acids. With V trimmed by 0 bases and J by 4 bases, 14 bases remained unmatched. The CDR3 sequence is CASSLWAASGGQLVETQYF. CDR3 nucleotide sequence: TGTGCCAGCAGTTTATGGGCGGCTAGCGGGGGACAACTGGTAGAGACCCAGTACTTC.

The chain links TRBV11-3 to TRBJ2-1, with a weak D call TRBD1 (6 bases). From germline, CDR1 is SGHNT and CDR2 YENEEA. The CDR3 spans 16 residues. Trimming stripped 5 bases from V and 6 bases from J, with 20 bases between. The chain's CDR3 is CASSTESRGSPNEQFF. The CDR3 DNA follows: TGTGCCAGCAGCACGGAGAGCAGGGGTAGTCCCAATGAGCAGTTCTTC.

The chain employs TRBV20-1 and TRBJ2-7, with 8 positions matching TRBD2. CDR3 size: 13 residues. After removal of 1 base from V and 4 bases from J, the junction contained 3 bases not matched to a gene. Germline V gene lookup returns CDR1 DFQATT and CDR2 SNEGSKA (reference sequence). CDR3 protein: CSARGREVYEQYF. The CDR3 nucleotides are TGCAGTGCTAGAGGGCGGGAGGTTTACGAGCAGTACTTC.

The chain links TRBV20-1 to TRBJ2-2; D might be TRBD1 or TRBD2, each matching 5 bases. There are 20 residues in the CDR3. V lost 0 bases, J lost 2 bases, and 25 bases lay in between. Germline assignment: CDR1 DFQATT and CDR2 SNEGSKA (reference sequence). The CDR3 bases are TGCAGTGCTAGAGATGGGGGTCCCGGCGGCAGGGCCTCAAACACCGGGGAGCTGTTTTTT. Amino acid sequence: CSARDGGPGGRASNTGELFF.

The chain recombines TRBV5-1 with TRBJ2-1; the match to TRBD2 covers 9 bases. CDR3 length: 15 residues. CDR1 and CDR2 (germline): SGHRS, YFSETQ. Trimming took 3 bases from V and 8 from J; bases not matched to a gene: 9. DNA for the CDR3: TGCGCCAGCAGCTCTATAGCGGGAGCGGTCCATGAGCAGTTCTTC. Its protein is CASSSIAGAVHEQFF.

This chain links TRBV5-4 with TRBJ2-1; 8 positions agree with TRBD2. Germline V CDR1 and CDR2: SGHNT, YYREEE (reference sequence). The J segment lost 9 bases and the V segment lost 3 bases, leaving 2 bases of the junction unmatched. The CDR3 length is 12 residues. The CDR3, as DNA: TGTGCCAGCAGCTCCGGGGGGGTTGAGCAGTTCTTC. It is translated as CASSSGGVEQFF.

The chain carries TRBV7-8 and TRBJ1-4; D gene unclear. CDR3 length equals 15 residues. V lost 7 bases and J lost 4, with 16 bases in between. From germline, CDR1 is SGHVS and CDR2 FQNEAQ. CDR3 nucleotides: TGTGCCAGCACTACAAGCCGGCAACGTAATGAAAAACTGTTTTTT. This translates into CASTTSRQRNEKLFF.

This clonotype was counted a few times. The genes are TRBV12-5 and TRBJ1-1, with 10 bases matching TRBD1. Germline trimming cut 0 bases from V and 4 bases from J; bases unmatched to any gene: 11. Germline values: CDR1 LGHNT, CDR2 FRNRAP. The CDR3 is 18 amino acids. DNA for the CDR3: TGTGCTAGTGGTTTGGTACGGTCACCGGACAGGGGGGGCACTGAAGCTTTCTTT. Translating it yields CASGLVRSPDRGGTEAFF.

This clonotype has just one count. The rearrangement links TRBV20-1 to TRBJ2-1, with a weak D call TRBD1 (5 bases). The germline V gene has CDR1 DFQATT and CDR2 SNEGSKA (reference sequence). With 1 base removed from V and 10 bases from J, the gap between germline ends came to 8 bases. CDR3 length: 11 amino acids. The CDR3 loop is CSARGTLEQFF. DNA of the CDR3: TGCAGTGCTAGAGGGACACTGGAGCAGTTCTTC.

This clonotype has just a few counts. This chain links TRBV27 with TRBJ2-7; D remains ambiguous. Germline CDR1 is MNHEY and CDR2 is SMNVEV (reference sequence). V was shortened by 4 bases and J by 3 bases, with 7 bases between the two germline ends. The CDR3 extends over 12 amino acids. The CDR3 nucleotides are TGTGCCAGCAGTTGGCAGATCTACGAGCAGTACGTC. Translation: CASSWQIYEQYV.

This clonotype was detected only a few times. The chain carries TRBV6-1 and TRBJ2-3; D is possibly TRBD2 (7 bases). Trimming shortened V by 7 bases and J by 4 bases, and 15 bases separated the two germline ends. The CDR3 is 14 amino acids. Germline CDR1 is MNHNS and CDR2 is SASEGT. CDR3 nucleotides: TGTGCCAGCAACGCCCGGGGGGCCCCAGATACGCAGTATTTT. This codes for CASNARGAPDTQYF.

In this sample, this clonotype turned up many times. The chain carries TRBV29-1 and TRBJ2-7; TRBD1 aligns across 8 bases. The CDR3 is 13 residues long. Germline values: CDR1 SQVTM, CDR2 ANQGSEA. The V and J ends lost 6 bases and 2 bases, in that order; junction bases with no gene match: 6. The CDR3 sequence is CSVPGQGPYEQYF. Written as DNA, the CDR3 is TGCAGCGTCCCAGGACAGGGCCCCTACGAGCAGTACTTC.

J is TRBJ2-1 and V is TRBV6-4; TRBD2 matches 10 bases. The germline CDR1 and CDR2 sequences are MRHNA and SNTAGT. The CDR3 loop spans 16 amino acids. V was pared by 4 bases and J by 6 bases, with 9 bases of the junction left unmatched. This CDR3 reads CASSAEGLASFNEQFF. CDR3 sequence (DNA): TGTGCCAGCAGTGCGGAGGGACTAGCGTCGTTCAATGAGCAGTTCTTC.

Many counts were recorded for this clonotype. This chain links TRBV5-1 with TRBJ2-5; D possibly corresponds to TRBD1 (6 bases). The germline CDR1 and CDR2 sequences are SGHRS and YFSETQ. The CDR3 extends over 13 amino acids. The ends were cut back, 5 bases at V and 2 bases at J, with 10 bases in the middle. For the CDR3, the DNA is TGCGCCAGCAGAACAGGGTCGCAAGAGACCCAGTACTTC. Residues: CASRTGSQETQYF.

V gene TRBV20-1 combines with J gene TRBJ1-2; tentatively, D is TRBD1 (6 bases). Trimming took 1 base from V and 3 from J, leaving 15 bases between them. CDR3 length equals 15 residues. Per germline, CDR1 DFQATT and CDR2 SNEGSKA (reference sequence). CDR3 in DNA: TGCAGTGCTAGAGCTGGGGGGGGCAGCCACTATGGCTACACCTTC. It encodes CSARAGGGSHYGYTF.